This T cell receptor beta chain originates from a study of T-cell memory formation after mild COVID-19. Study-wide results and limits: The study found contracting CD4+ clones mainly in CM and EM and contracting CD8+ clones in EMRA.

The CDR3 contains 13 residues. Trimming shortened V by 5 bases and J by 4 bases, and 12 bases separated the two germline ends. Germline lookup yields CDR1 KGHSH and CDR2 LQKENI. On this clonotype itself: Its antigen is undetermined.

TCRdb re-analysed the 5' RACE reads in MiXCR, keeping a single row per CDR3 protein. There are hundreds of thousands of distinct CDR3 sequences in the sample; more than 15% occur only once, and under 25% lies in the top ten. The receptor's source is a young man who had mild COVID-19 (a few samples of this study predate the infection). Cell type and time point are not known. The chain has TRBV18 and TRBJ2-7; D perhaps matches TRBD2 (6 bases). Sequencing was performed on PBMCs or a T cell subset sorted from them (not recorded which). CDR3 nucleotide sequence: TGTGCCAGCTCAGCGGCTGGGGGGTACGAGCAGTACTTC. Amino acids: CASSAAGGYEQYF.